The subject of this entry is one TCR beta chain. Its antigen is undetermined. The record originates from a study of T cell responses to AZD1222 COVID-19 vaccine. Assay used: immunoSEQ multiplex PCR; TCRdb lists only in-frame clones, some missing. There are about 83,000 clones in the sample; approximately 83% occur only once, and around 3.5% lies in the top ten. Findings and caveats of the study: Seropositive at baseline were only a handful of AZD1222 recipients. Dominant at 160-218 and 743-854, vaccine-associated CD4 TCRs also spanned spike. Reportedly, nearly half the spike-specific TCRs target unmutated variant regions. It should be noted that donors were predominantly white British and more often female, and clonal diversity was possibly underestimated.

The clonotype originates from an adult who received the AZD1222 COVID-19 vaccine. The sample was peripheral blood, taken 28 days after the second AZD1222 dose.

The CDR3 DNA reads as TGTGCCAGCAGCTTAGGTCTCTCCTACGAGCAGTACTTC. Its protein is CASSLGLSYEQYF. The rearrangement uses TRBV7-8 and TRBJ2-7, with D unresolved. Germline assignment: CDR1 SGHVS and CDR2 FQNEAQ. Trimming took off 1 base at V and 0 bases at J, with 4 bases between the two ends. The CDR3 is made up of 13 amino acids.